This T cell receptor beta chain is from a study of blood T cell repertoires in COVID-19. As for the study in general: Material from acute and convalescent COVID-19 was sourced from the United States, Italy and Spain. From T cells, B-cell-depleted T cells, or PBMCs came the material, which was cDNA or gDNA.

Seattle patient enrollment occurred during active infection, with longitudinal follow-up thereafter. Sequencing was performed with immunoSEQ multiplex PCR; in TCRdb, only in-frame clones are kept and a portion is missing. The table has 85,000 to 95,000 clones, about nine tenths seen once. The V end lost 1 base, the J end lost 5 bases, and 11 bases lay between the germline ends. Germline-derived CDR1 and CDR2 are SSHAT and FNYEAQ (reference sequence). The CDR3 runs to 15 residues. The receptor's source is a man aged 55 to 70 with COVID-19, enrolled during active disease. Sample: peripheral blood. The chain combines TRBV7-7 with TRBJ2-2; a weak D match, TRBD2 (6 bases). The CDR3 reads CASSLGGERTGELFF. CDR3 in DNA: TGTGCCAGCAGCTTAGGGGGGGAGAGAACCGGGGAGCTGTTTTTT. Looking up the rest from reference TRBV7-7 and TRBJ2-2 gives the full variable domain: GAGVSQSPRYKVTKRGQDVTLRCDPISSHATLYWYQQALGQGPEFLTYFNYEAQPDKSGLPSDRFSAERPEGSISTLTIQRTEQRDSAMYRCASSLGGERTGELFFGEGSRLTVL.